These 12 T cell receptor beta chains were all obtained from the same sample, sequenced in a study of PD-L1 blockade in urothelial cancer. Data came from immunoSEQ multiplex PCR; TCRdb stores just in-frame clones and leaves some out. The sample shows 50,000 or so clones, about 86% of them seen only once. Regarding time point: peripheral blood 6 weeks after treatment start. This specimen consisted of PBMCs, obtained around atezolizumab (anti-PD-L1) treatment. The receptors come from a man aged 60-69 years with urothelial cancer.

The chain employs TRBV11-3 and TRBJ1-1; no clear D. V was trimmed by 3 bases and J by 2 bases, leaving 10 bases between them. CDR3 length: 14 amino acids. Germline loops: CDR1 SGHNT, CDR2 YENEEA. The chain's CDR3 is CASSLSTSNTEAFF. The CDR3 region has the DNA TGTGCCAGCAGCTTGTCCACATCAAACACTGAAGCTTTCTTT.

The gene calls are TRBV5-1 and TRBJ2-2; 10 positions agree with TRBD2. Unmatched junction bases numbered 1, after V lost 4 bases and J lost 1 base. CDR1 and CDR2 from the germline V gene are SGHRS and YFSETQ. There are 15 residues in the CDR3. CDR3 sequence reads: CASSRTSGNTGELFF. The CDR3 DNA is TGCGCCAGCAGCCGGACTAGCGGGAACACCGGGGAGCTGTTTTTT.

The rearrangement links TRBV4-3 to TRBJ2-7, with 12 positions matching TRBD2. The CDR3 spans 16 residues. J lost 9 bases, V lost 0 bases, and 9 bases had no gene match. Germline CDR1 and CDR2: LGHNA and YSLEER. CDR3 nucleotides: TGCGCCAGCAGCCAAGAGCTAGCGGGGGGGCTGGTTGGGCAGTACTTC. Translated: CASSQELAGGLVGQYF.

The chain has TRBV4-1 and TRBJ2-1, with 15 bases identical to TRBD2. Germline trimming cut 1 base from V and 4 bases from J; bases unmatched to any gene: 5. This CDR3 region has 18 residues. Germline CDR1 and CDR2: MGHRA and YSYEKL. The CDR3 DNA reads TGCGCCAGCAGCCAAGGGACTAGCGGGGGGGCCTGGTACAATGAGCAGTTCTTC. Translation gives CASSQGTSGGAWYNEQFF.

The chain has TRBV7-2 and TRBJ2-6; no definite D call. Germline CDR1 and CDR2: SGHTA and FQGNSA. The ends were cut back, 4 bases at V and 2 bases at J, with 12 bases in the middle. The CDR3 totals 16 residues. CDR3 protein: CASSSRPGTGANVLTF. DNA of the CDR3: TGTGCCAGCAGCTCCAGACCGGGTACTGGGGCCAACGTCCTGACTTTC.

The V and J genes are TRBV19 and TRBJ2-2; D perhaps matches TRBD1 (6 bases). Germline values: CDR1 LNHDA, CDR2 SQIVND (reference sequence). Trimming removed 6 bases from V and 5 bases from J, with 13 bases in between. This CDR3 is 14 amino acids long. CDR3 DNA sequence: TGTGCCAGTAGCCAGAGACAGGTAACCGGGGAGCTGTTTTTT. Encoded protein: CASSQRQVTGELFF.

V is TRBV28 and J is TRBJ2-6; the D gene is possibly TRBD1 (6 bases). The germline V gene has CDR1 MDHEN and CDR2 SYDVKM. The CDR3 has 17 residues. V lost 7 bases, J lost 0 bases, and 16 bases lay in between. This CDR3 is CASTQRTAASGANVLTF. For the CDR3, the DNA is TGTGCCAGCACCCAGCGGACAGCGGCCTCTGGGGCCAACGTCCTGACTTTC. Filled out from reference TRBV28 and TRBJ2-6, the complete variable domain reads DVKVTQSSRYLVKRTGEKVFLECVQDMDHENMFWYRQDPGLGLRLIYFSYDVKMKEKGDIPEGYSVSREKKERFSLILESASTNQTSMYLCASTQRTAASGANVLTFGAGSRLTVL.

The chain recombines TRBV11-3 with TRBJ1-1; 9 nucleotides agree with TRBD1. This CDR3 contains 18 residues. CDR1 is SGHNT and CDR2 is YENEEA in the germline V gene. With 5 bases clipped from V and 4 bases from J, the junction kept 17 bases outside the gene matches. CDR3 DNA sequence: TGTGCCAGCAGCCCTAGTGGGACAGGGCGTAGGGGGAGCACTGAAGCTTTCTTT. As protein: CASSPSGTGRRGSTEAFF. The variable domain in full, completed from reference TRBV11-3 and TRBJ1-1, reads EAGVVQSPRYKIIEKKQPVAFWCNPISGHNTLYWYLQNLGQGPELLIRYENEEAVDDSQLPKDRFSAERLKGVDSTLKIQPAELGDSAVYLCASSPSGTGRRGSTEAFFGQGTRLTVV.

The chain carries TRBV30 and TRBJ1-1; D possibly corresponds to TRBD1 (6 bases). The V gene lost 3 bases and the J gene lost 6 bases, with 17 bases spanning the gap. From germline, CDR1 is GTSNPN and CDR2 SVGIG (reference sequence). This CDR3 is 14 amino acids long. The CDR3 loop is CAWSPKGGWAEAFF. The CDR3 nucleotides are TGTGCCTGGAGCCCGAAGGGGGGGTGGGCTGAAGCTTTCTTT.

This clone has only one observation. The chain employs TRBV11-2 and TRBJ2-5, with D unresolved. The CDR3 totals 12 residues. Looked up from germline, CDR1 is SGHAT and CDR2 is FQNNGV. The V end was cut by 2 bases, the J end by 5 bases, with 6 bases between. The CDR3 DNA sequence: TGTGCCAGCAGCTTAAATCCGGAGACCCAGTACTTC. It specifies CASSLNPETQYF.

The rearrangement uses TRBV28 and TRBJ2-7, with 9 bases matching TRBD1. Germline V gene lookup returns CDR1 MDHEN and CDR2 SYDVKM. V was pared by 8 bases and J by 2 bases, with 4 bases of the junction left unmatched. The CDR3 has 13 residues. In DNA form, the CDR3 reads TGTGCCAGCCGTGGACAGGGGCCCTACGAGCAGTACTTC. This translates into CASRGQGPYEQYF. Using reference TRBV28 and TRBJ2-7 for the parts outside the CDR3, the full variable domain is DVKVTQSSRYLVKRTGEKVFLECVQDMDHENMFWYRQDPGLGLRLIYFSYDVKMKEKGDIPEGYSVSREKKERFSLILESASTNQTSMYLCASRGQGPYEQYFGPGTRLTVT.

By sample share, this clone is medium-sized (0.01 to 0.1%). The V and J genes are TRBV5-8 and TRBJ1-2, with unresolved D. With 1 base removed from V and 3 bases from J, the gap between germline ends came to 22 bases. The CDR3 is made up of 18 amino acids. Germline CDR1 is SGHTS and CDR2 is YDEGEE. The CDR3 sequence is CASSLPPWRSVGHYGYTF. The CDR3 region has the DNA TGTGCCAGCAGCTTGCCCCCCTGGCGGTCGGTCGGCCACTATGGCTACACCTTC.